This T cell receptor (beta chain) was recovered during a study of T cell repertoires in ileal Crohn's disease. Germline-derived CDR1 and CDR2 are MNHEY and SVGAGI. The CDR3 is 15 residues long. Trimming took 0 bases from V and 5 from J; bases not matched to a gene: 6. TCRdb's copy holds only in-frame clones and misses some; the assay was immunoSEQ multiplex PCR. The sample includes some 15,000 clones, 70% to 85% seen only once; the top ten take 6% to 7%. This TCR was sampled from an adult with Crohn's disease. The chain is built from TRBV6-5 and TRBJ2-7, with 8 bases matching TRBD1. What was sequenced was ileal tissue. The CDR3, as DNA: TGTGCCAGCAGTTACTCTTGGCAGGGGGCCCACGAGCAGTACTTC. As protein: CASSYSWQGAHEQYF.